The next 28 T cell receptor beta chains were all read from a single sample in a study of blood T cells in healthy people across ages. The use of a sample-barcoded 5' primer and a J-beta primer mix characterized a second PCR of 7 to 11 cycles. TCRdb called the 5' RACE reads again in MiXCR, with one record for every CDR3 protein. Of approximately 800,000 distinct CDR3 sequences in the sample, roughly 64% were seen once. Sequencing was performed on blood. The receptors were sampled from a man aged 30 to 39 in good health.

V and J are TRBV18 and TRBJ1-2; the D is unclear. Germline-derived CDR1 and CDR2 are KGHSH and LQKENI. V lost 0 bases and J lost 0, with 11 bases in between. The CDR3 length is 16 residues. CDR3 loop: CASSPPGRTSNYGYTF. CDR3 coding DNA: TGTGCCAGCTCACCACCAGGGAGAACTTCTAACTATGGCTACACCTTC.

This clonotype was seen only a few times. V gene TRBV7-2 combines with J gene TRBJ2-1; no clear D gene. Germline CDR1 is SGHTA and CDR2 is FQGNSA. The length of the CDR3 is 13 residues. Trimming pared 5 bases from V and 5 bases from J, leaving 10 bases between. The CDR3 loop reads CASSRRSNNEQFF. CDR3 nucleotides: TGTGCCAGCAGCCGGCGGAGTAACAATGAGCAGTTCTTC. The whole variable domain, remainder taken from reference TRBV7-2 and TRBJ2-1, is GAGVSQSPSNKVTEKGKDVELRCDPISGHTALYWYRQSLGQGLEFLIYFQGNSAPDKSGLPSDRFSAERTGGSVSTLTIQRTQQEDSAVYLCASSRRSNNEQFFGPGTRLTVL.

The chain carries TRBV4-1 and TRBJ2-1; D is possibly TRBD1 (6 bases). CDR3 length equals 16 residues. Germline CDR1 MGHRA, CDR2 YSYEKL. Trimming took 0 bases from V and 4 from J, leaving 13 bases between them. CDR3 DNA sequence: TGCGCCAGCAGCCAAGAGAGGGGGTCCATTTACAATGAGCAGTTCTTC. Protein product: CASSQERGSIYNEQFF.

This clonotype was recorded at least ten times. CDR3 nucleotides: TGTGCCACCAGTGATTTGTCTAGCGGGAATACAGATACGCAGTATTTT. Encoded protein: CATSDLSSGNTDTQYF. The chain has TRBV24-1 and TRBJ2-3; 9 bases fit TRBD2. V lost 0 bases and J lost 3; bases outside the gene matches: 3. Germline V gene lookup returns CDR1 KGHDR and CDR2 SFDVKD. The CDR3 extends over 16 amino acids.

The chain carries TRBV21-1 and TRBJ1-6; TRBD1 is taken as the D call from the table, unchecked against the DNA. TRBV21-1 is termed a pseudogene. The CDR3 totals 13 residues. The DNA for the CDR3 is TGTGCCAGCAGCAAGCTTCCGGGGTCACCCCTCCACTTT. This encodes CASSKLPGSPLHF.

This clonotype was seen a few times. CDR3 DNA: TGTGCCAGCAGTTCCGACAGGACCACCTACGAGCAGTACTTC. Translated, it gives CASSSDRTTYEQYF. The genes are TRBV9 and TRBJ2-7; a possible D gene is TRBD1 (6 bases). Germline V gene data show CDR1 as SGDLS and CDR2 as YYNGEE. The CDR3 runs to 14 residues. The germline V and J ends were trimmed by 5 bases and 2 bases, with 14 bases remaining between them. Drawing the rest from reference TRBV9 and TRBJ2-7, the complete variable domain is DSGVTQTPKHLITATGQRVTLRCSPRSGDLSVYWYQQSLDQGLQFLIQYYNGEERAKGNILERFSAQQFPDLHSELNLSSLELGDSALYFCASSSDRTTYEQYFGPGTRLTVT.

The chain carries TRBV12-3 or TRBV12-4 and TRBJ2-3, with 7 bases matching TRBD1. V lost 1 base and J lost 2; bases outside the gene matches: 3. The CDR3 has 15 residues. The CDR3 DNA reads as TGTGCCAGCAGTTTAGTACAGGGGTACACAGATACGCAGTATTTT. Translating gives CASSLVQGYTDTQYF.

This chain connects TRBV7-2 to TRBJ2-4; a weak D match, TRBD1 (6 bases). This CDR3 spans 17 amino acids. V was trimmed by 0 bases and J by 0 bases, leaving 12 bases between them. The germline V gene has CDR1 SGHTA and CDR2 FQGNSA. In nucleotides, the CDR3 is TGTGCCAGCAGCTTAGCAACAGGGTCAGGAGCCAAAAACATTCAGTACTTC. Its translation: CASSLATGSGAKNIQYF.

This clonotype was observed a handful of times. The chain combines TRBV5-1 with TRBJ1-1; D gene uncertain. This CDR3 has 17 residues. CDR1 is SGHRS, CDR2 YFSETQ, per germline. Trimming removed 0 bases at V and 1 base at J, with 16 bases between. CDR3 coding DNA: TGCGCCAGCAGCTTGGGTCAGAACCTTATCGCGAACACTGAAGCTTTCTTT. This gives the protein CASSLGQNLIANTEAFF. The full variable domain, completed using reference TRBV5-1 and TRBJ1-1, is KAGVTQTPRYLIKTRGQQVTLSCSPISGHRSVSWYQQTPGQGLQFLFEYFSETQRNKGNFPGRFSGRQFSNSRSEMNVSTLELGDSALYLCASSLGQNLIANTEAFFGQGTRLTVV.

The chain couples TRBV5-1 to TRBJ2-5, with D possibly matching TRBD2 (6 bases). Germline CDR1 reads SGHRS; CDR2 reads YFSETQ. The CDR3 totals 16 residues. V was shortened by 1 base and J by 2 bases, with 15 bases between the two germline ends. In DNA, the CDR3 is TGCGCCAGCAGCTTGTGTACTAGCCAAACACAAGAGACCCAGTACTTC. It specifies CASSLCTSQTQETQYF.

CDR3 coding DNA: TGTGCCAGCACCCCTGGGACAGGCTCCTCCCCTTTCGGCACAGATACGCAGTATTTT. Its protein product is CASTPGTGSSPFGTDTQYF. The J gene is TRBJ2-3, the V gene TRBV2; 8 nucleotides agree with TRBD1. V trimming: 7 bases; J trimming: 1 base; junction bases outside the gene matches: 19. The CDR3 contains 19 residues. Per germline, CDR1 SNHLY and CDR2 FYNNEI.

This clonotype was observed a single time. This may come from a read error, since a much larger clone is one base off. The gene calls are TRBV2 and TRBJ1-5; D is possibly TRBD1 (5 bases). The CDR3 has 14 residues. Germline CDR1 SNHLY, CDR2 FYNNEI. The V end was cut by 6 bases, the J end by 0 bases, with 9 bases between. The CDR3 loop is CASRRGISNQPQHF. CDR3 DNA sequence: TGTGCCAGCAGGCGGGGCATTAGCAATCAGCCCCAGCATTTT.

This clonotype was counted between two and nine times. This may be a read error, as it is one base from a much larger clone. The CDR3 DNA reads TGTGCCAGCAGCTCACAGGGGGATCTGCCCCAGCATTTT. Translated, it gives CASSSQGDLPQHF. The rearrangement uses TRBV7-9 and TRBJ1-5; 8 nucleotides align to TRBD1. V was pared by 4 bases and J by 9 bases, with 5 bases of the junction left unmatched. Germline-derived CDR1 and CDR2 are SEHNR and FQNEAQ (reference sequence). The CDR3 covers 13 residues.

This clonotype has only one observation. The J gene is TRBJ2-7, the V gene TRBV20-1, with 11 bases lining up with TRBD2. The CDR3 totals 14 residues. Germline V lookup: CDR1 DFQATT, CDR2 SNEGSKA (reference sequence). The trim removed 3 bases at V and 4 bases at J, leaving 5 bases unmatched. CDR3 protein: CSARGLAEEYEQYF. CDR3 nucleotide sequence: TGCAGTGCTAGGGGACTAGCGGAAGAATACGAGCAGTACTTC.

V usage is TRBV11-1 and J usage is TRBJ2-3; D unclear. V was trimmed by 3 bases and J by 2 bases, leaving 30 bases between them. This CDR3 region has 21 residues. The germline V gene encodes CDR1 SGHAT and CDR2 FQDESV (reference sequence). CDR3 DNA: TGTGCCAGCAGCTTTTCGTCTCTACTTACAGCCACTCTAACACTCACAGATACGCAGTATTTT. Protein: CASSFSSLLTATLTLTDTQYF.

This clonotype appeared once. The chain joins TRBV7-6 to TRBJ1-5; the D gene is possibly TRBD1 (5 bases). This CDR3 has 17 residues. Per the germline V gene, CDR1 is SGHVS and CDR2 is FNYEAQ. V dropped 5 bases and J dropped 5 bases, with 22 bases sitting between them. CDR3 nucleotide sequence: TGTGCCAGCAGCCCCCTCGCAGGACCCCGGGGCGATCAGCCCCAGCATTTT. Translation: CASSPLAGPRGDQPQHF.

Notes on this clonotype: This may arise from a read error, as a much more abundant clone is one base away. This chain uses TRBV11-2 with TRBJ1-2, with a weak D call TRBD1 (6 bases). In germline, CDR1 is SGHAT, CDR2 FQNNGV. The CDR3 is 15 amino acids. The CDR3 spells CASSKEGQGYYDYTF. In nucleotides, the CDR3 is TGTGCCAGCTCAAAGGAGGGGCAGGGGTACTATGACTACACCTTC.

V gene TRBV11-2 combines with J gene TRBJ2-5; perhaps D is TRBD1 or TRBD2 (5 bases each). CDR1 is SGHAT, CDR2 FQNNGV, per germline. Trimming shortened V by 4 bases and J by 6 bases, and 24 bases separated the two germline ends. The CDR3 consists of 17 residues. CDR3 sequence reads: CASSSPPGDRTGKTQYF. The CDR3 DNA reads TGTGCCAGCAGCTCACCTCCCGGGGACCGAACGGGAAAGACCCAGTACTTC.

The rearrangement links TRBV30 to TRBJ1-1, with D uncertain. The ends were cut back, 0 bases at V and 4 bases at J, with 3 bases in the middle. The CDR3 has 11 amino acids. From germline, CDR1 is GTSNPN and CDR2 SVGIG (reference sequence). CDR3 protein: CAWSVSTEAFF. As DNA, the CDR3 is TGTGCCTGGAGTGTATCCACTGAAGCTTTCTTT.

V and J are TRBV5-1 and TRBJ1-2, with 10 bases aligning to TRBD1. With V trimmed by 4 bases and J by 7 bases, 4 bases remained unmatched. Germline CDR1 reads SGHRS; CDR2 reads YFSETQ. The CDR3 runs 13 residues. This CDR3 reads CASSRTGGLGYTF. The CDR3 nucleotides are TGCGCCAGCAGCCGGACAGGGGGACTTGGCTACACCTTC.

The V call is TRBV10-3, the J call TRBJ2-5, with 12 bases identical to TRBD2. This CDR3 comprises 14 residues. Unmatched junction bases numbered 2, after V lost 6 bases and J lost 3 bases. CDR1 is ENHRY, CDR2 SYGVKD, per germline. In DNA form, the CDR3 reads TGTGCCATCAGGGCTAGCGGGGGGGAAGAGACCCAGTACTTC. This translates into CAIRASGGEETQYF.

The chain is built from TRBV12-3 or TRBV12-4 and TRBJ1-2; the D gene is possibly TRBD1 (6 bases). V lost 3 bases, J lost 7 bases, and 12 bases lay in between. The CDR3 has 13 residues. The CDR3 here is CASSLQPGVGYTF. CDR3 coding DNA: TGTGCCAGCAGTTTGCAACCAGGGGTTGGCTACACCTTC.

This clonotype showed up just a few times. The V and J genes are TRBV20-1 and TRBJ2-5; 8 bases are a match to TRBD1. V lost 6 bases and J lost 3; bases outside the gene matches: 9. Germline V gives CDR1 DFQATT, CDR2 SNEGSKA (reference sequence). CDR3 length: 14 amino acids. The DNA for the CDR3 is TGCAGTGCCGGGGCGGACAGGGCGGAAGAGACCCAGTACTTC. Translating gives CSAGADRAEETQYF.

This clonotype was observed a handful of times. The V gene is TRBV21-1, the J gene TRBJ2-1; TRBD1 is the table's D call, not checked against the DNA. TRBV21-1 is a pseudogene locus. The CDR3 runs to 16 residues. The CDR3 DNA reads as TGTGCCAGCAGCAAACTACAGGGGCTAACCTACAATGAGCAGTTCTTC. This encodes CASSKLQGLTYNEQFF.

The chain carries TRBV6-5 and TRBJ2-7, with unresolved D. V lost 4 bases to trimming and J lost 7 bases, with 8 bases between them. Germline CDR1 is MNHEY and CDR2 is SVGAGI. This CDR3 has 11 residues. CDR3 protein: CASSSSSEQYF. Here the CDR3 DNA reads TGTGCCAGCAGTTCCAGCAGTGAGCAGTACTTC.

This sequence joins TRBV7-2 and TRBJ2-5; 9 bases agree with TRBD2. Germline CDR1 is SGHTA and CDR2 is FQGNSA. With V trimmed by 5 bases and J by 3 bases, 10 bases remained unmatched. This CDR3 has 16 residues. CDR3 residues: CASSLNRAGGEETQYF. CDR3 nucleotide sequence: TGTGCCAGCAGCCTCAATCGAGCGGGAGGAGAAGAGACCCAGTACTTC.

The chain employs TRBV5-1 and TRBJ1-1, with D hard to call. The CDR3 extends over 14 amino acids. Trimming left V 4 bases short and J 3 bases short, with 13 bases between. Germline lookup yields CDR1 SGHRS and CDR2 YFSETQ. The CDR3 spells CASSAPGPYTEAFF. The CDR3 DNA follows: TGCGCCAGCAGCGCCCCCGGCCCCTACACTGAAGCTTTCTTT.

The chain is built from TRBV20-1 and TRBJ2-7; weak D call: TRBD2 (5 bases). Germline V CDR1 and CDR2: DFQATT, SNEGSKA (reference sequence). The length of the CDR3 is 13 residues. The V and J ends lost 5 bases and 4 bases respectively, with 15 bases between them. The CDR3 protein is CSARLVGVYEQYF. CDR3 in DNA: TGCAGTGCTCGACTCGTGGGAGTGTACGAGCAGTACTTC.